This T cell receptor (beta chain) was obtained from a study of T cells in Graves' hyperthyroidism and ophthalmopathy. Turning to the study itself: Before any treatment, at initial diagnosis, peripheral blood was collected.

CDR3 length equals 15 residues. V was shortened by 0 bases and J by 0 bases, with 8 bases between the two germline ends. Germline CDR1 SGHRS, CDR2 YFSETQ. Amplification of TCR beta CDR3 regions was performed using RNA transcripts as template. HTBI primers were the set used in a first-round RT-PCR of the TCR CDR3. TCRdb fed the multiplex PCR reads into MiXCR, producing one record per CDR3 protein. The table includes under 350,000 distinct CDR3 sequences, over 15% detected once. This receptor was identified in an older woman with Graves' ophthalmopathy. The sample comprised blood. The gene calls are TRBV5-1 and TRBJ2-3; D unresolved. The CDR3 DNA reads TGCGCCAGCAGCTTGGTTCCAGGAAGCACAGATACGCAGTATTTT. Its translation is CASSLVPGSTDTQYF.